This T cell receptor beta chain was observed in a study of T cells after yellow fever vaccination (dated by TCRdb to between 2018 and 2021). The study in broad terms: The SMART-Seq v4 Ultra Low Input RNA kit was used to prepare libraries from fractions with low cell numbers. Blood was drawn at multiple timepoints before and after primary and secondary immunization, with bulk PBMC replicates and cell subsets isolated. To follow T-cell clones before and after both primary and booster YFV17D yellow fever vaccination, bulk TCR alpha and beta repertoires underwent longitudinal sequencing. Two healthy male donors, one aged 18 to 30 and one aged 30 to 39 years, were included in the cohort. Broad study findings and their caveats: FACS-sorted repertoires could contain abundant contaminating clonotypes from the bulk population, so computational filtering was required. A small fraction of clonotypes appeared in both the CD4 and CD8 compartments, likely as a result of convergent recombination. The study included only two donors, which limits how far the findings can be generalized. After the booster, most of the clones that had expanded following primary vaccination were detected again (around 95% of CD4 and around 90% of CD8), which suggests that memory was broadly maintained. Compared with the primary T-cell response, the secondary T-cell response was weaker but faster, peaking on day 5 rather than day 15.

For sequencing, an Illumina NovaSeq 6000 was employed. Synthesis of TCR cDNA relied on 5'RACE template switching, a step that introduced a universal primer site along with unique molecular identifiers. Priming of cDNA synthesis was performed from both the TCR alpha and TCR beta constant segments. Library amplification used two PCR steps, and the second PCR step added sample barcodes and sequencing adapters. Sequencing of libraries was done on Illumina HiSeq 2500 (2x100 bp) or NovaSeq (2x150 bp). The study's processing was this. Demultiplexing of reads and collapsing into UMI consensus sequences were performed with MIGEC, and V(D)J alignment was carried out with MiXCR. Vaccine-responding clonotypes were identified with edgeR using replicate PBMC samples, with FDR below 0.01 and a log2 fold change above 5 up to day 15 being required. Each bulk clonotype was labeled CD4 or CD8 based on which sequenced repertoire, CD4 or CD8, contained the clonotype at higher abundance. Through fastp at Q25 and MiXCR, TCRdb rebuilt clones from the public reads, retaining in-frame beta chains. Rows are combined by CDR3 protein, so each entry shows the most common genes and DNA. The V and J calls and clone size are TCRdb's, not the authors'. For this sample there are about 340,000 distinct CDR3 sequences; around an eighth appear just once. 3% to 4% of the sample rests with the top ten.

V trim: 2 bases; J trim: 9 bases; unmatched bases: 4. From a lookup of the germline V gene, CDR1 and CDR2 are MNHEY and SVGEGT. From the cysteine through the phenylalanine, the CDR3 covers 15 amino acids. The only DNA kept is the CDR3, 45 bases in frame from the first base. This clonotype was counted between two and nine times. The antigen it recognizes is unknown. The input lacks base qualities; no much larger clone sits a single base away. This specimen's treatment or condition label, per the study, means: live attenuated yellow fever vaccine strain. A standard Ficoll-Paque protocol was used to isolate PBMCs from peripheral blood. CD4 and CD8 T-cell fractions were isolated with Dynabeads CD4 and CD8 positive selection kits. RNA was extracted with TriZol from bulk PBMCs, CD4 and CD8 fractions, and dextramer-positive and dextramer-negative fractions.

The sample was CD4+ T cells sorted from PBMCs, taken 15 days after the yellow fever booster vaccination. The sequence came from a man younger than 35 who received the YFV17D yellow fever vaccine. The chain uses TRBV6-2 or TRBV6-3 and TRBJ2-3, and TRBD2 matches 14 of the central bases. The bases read TGTGCCAGCAGTTACGGACTAGCGGGGGGTCAGACGCAGTATTTT. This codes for CASSYGLAGGQTQYF.